Listed below are T cell receptor beta chains from one sample, sequenced in a study of cytotoxic CD8 clonotypes in ibrutinib-treated CLL. Sequencing was performed with immunoSEQ multiplex PCR; in TCRdb, only in-frame clones are kept and a portion is missing. The sample has approximately 47,000 clones, over 60% seen once. The material was PBMCs, obtained after 24 months of ibrutinib treatment. These receptors were taken from a human donor with chronic lymphocytic leukemia. Each CDR3 is given with its conserved first and last residue. The order of the fields is clone size, D gene, V gene, J gene, CDR3 protein, CDR3 DNA. A D gene is named only where the DNA matches it firmly. Clone size, where shown, is once, few, many, or a class for clones that have expanded.

abundance: .
d_gene: TRBD1
v_gene: TRBV5-1
j_gene: TRBJ2-7
CDR3aa: CASSSGTGDDEQYF
CDR3nt: TGCGCCAGCAGCTCCGGGACAGGGGACGACGAGCAGTACTTC

abundance: few
d_gene: TRBD1
v_gene: TRBV29-1
j_gene: TRBJ2-1
CDR3aa: CSVPGQPKEYNEQFF
CDR3nt: TGCAGCGTGCCGGGACAGCCCAAGGAATACAATGAGCAGTTCTTC

abundance: .
d_gene: .
v_gene: TRBV18
j_gene: TRBJ1-2
CDR3aa: CASSIGQKYGYTF
CDR3nt: TGTGCCAGCTCAATCGGACAGAAATATGGCTACACCTTC

abundance: .
d_gene: .
v_gene: TRBV20-1
j_gene: TRBJ2-7
CDR3aa: CAVSSYEQYF
CDR3nt: TGCGCAGTCAGCTCCTACGAGCAGTACTTC

abundance: .
d_gene: TRBD1
v_gene: TRBV7-8
j_gene: TRBJ2-5
CDR3aa: CASVGGGETQYF
CDR3nt: TGTGCCAGCGTAGGGGGCGGAGAGACCCAGTACTTC

abundance: .
d_gene: TRBD2
v_gene: TRBV7-8
j_gene: TRBJ2-5
CDR3aa: CASSSGLAGVETQYF
CDR3nt: TGTGCCAGCAGCTCTGGACTAGCGGGAGTAGAGACCCAGTACTTC

abundance: .
d_gene: TRBD1
v_gene: TRBV27
j_gene: TRBJ1-3
CDR3aa: CASRRLGTGSNTIYF
CDR3nt: TGTGCCAGCAGACGACTCGGGACAGGGAGTAACACCATATATTTT

abundance: .
d_gene: .
v_gene: TRBV7-8
j_gene: TRBJ2-1
CDR3aa: CASSLGVDNEQFF
CDR3nt: TGTGCCAGCAGCTTAGGGGTTGACAATGAGCAGTTCTTC

abundance: .
d_gene: .
v_gene: TRBV15
j_gene: TRBJ1-4
CDR3aa: CATSRDRTGMESF
CDR3nt: TGTGCCACCAGCAGAGATAGGACGGGGATGGAAAGTTTT

abundance: .
d_gene: .
v_gene: TRBV15
j_gene: TRBJ1-5
CDR3aa: CATSRPGNQPQHF
CDR3nt: TGTGCCACCAGCAGACCTGGCAATCAGCCCCAGCATTTT

abundance: few
d_gene: TRBD2
v_gene: TRBV5-1
j_gene: TRBJ2-7
CDR3aa: CASSSGLAGGASYEQYF
CDR3nt: TGCGCCAGCAGCTCGGGACTAGCGGGAGGCGCCTCCTACGAGCAGTACTTC

abundance: .
d_gene: TRBD1
v_gene: TRBV7-2
j_gene: TRBJ2-5
CDR3aa: CASSLAGGATGRETQYF
CDR3nt: TGTGCCAGCAGCTTAGCAGGGGGCGCAACCGGTCGGGAGACCCAGTACTTC

abundance: .
d_gene: TRBD1
v_gene: TRBV4-1
j_gene: TRBJ2-5
CDR3aa: CASSQSGQGAETQYF
CDR3nt: TGCGCCAGCAGCCAGTCAGGACAGGGGGCCGAGACCCAGTACTTC

abundance: .
d_gene: .
v_gene: TRBV6-6
j_gene: TRBJ2-1
CDR3aa: CASSYPGVKNNEQFF
CDR3nt: TGTGCCAGCAGTTACCCAGGGGTTAAAAACAATGAGCAGTTCTTC

abundance: .
d_gene: TRBD2
v_gene: TRBV11-2
j_gene: TRBJ2-7
CDR3aa: CASSSGLAGRGPYEQYF
CDR3nt: TGTGCCAGCAGCTCCGGACTAGCGGGCCGAGGGCCCTACGAGCAGTACTTC

abundance: .
d_gene: TRBD1
v_gene: TRBV5-4
j_gene: TRBJ2-3
CDR3aa: CASSLGQGPDTQYF
CDR3nt: TGTGCCAGCAGCTTGGGACAGGGTCCAGATACGCAGTATTTT

abundance: .
d_gene: TRBD2
v_gene: TRBV5-4
j_gene: TRBJ2-1
CDR3aa: CASSSSGSSYNEQFF
CDR3nt: TGTGCCAGCAGCTCCAGCGGGAGCTCCTACAATGAGCAGTTCTTC

abundance: .
d_gene: .
v_gene: TRBV2
j_gene: TRBJ1-3
CDR3aa: CASSVGGSGNTIYF
CDR3nt: TGTGCCAGCAGTGTAGGAGGGTCCGGAAACACCATATATTTT

abundance: .
d_gene: .
v_gene: TRBV7-9
j_gene: TRBJ1-2
CDR3aa: CASSFSSSPGYTF
CDR3nt: TGTGCCAGCAGCTTTTCATCCAGTCCTGGCTACACCTTC

abundance: .
d_gene: TRBD1
v_gene: TRBV11-2
j_gene: TRBJ2-5
CDR3aa: CASSQPGQEFETQYF
CDR3nt: TGTGCCAGCAGCCAACCGGGACAGGAATTCGAGACCCAGTACTTC

abundance: .
d_gene: .
v_gene: TRBV7-2
j_gene: TRBJ1-4
CDR3aa: CASSGFRGSNEKLFF
CDR3nt: TGTGCCAGCAGCGGGTTCAGGGGTTCTAATGAAAAACTGTTTTTT

abundance: .
d_gene: TRBD2
v_gene: TRBV6-5
j_gene: TRBJ2-3
CDR3aa: CASSLAGLTDTQYF
CDR3nt: TGTGCCAGCAGCTTAGCGGGACTCACAGATACGCAGTATTTT

abundance: once
d_gene: TRBD2
v_gene: TRBV11-3
j_gene: TRBJ2-7
CDR3aa: CASSLGSSGSYEQYF
CDR3nt: TGTGCCAGCAGCTTAGGTAGTAGCGGGAGCTACGAGCAGTACTTC

abundance: .
d_gene: TRBD1
v_gene: TRBV30
j_gene: TRBJ1-1
CDR3aa: CAFTVQGGTEAFF
CDR3nt: TGTGCCTTCACCGTACAGGGGGGCACTGAAGCTTTCTTT

abundance: .
d_gene: TRBD2
v_gene: TRBV30
j_gene: TRBJ2-1
CDR3aa: CAWFSGTSGGGSYNEQFF
CDR3nt: TGTGCCTGGTTCTCCGGGACTAGCGGGGGGGGCTCCTACAATGAGCAGTTCTTC

abundance: few
d_gene: .
v_gene: TRBV7-7
j_gene: TRBJ2-7
CDR3aa: CASSFGPGIYEQYF
CDR3nt: TGTGCTAGCAGCTTCGGACCGGGAATCTACGAGCAGTACTTC

abundance: .
d_gene: .
v_gene: TRBV27
j_gene: TRBJ2-2
CDR3aa: CASSPRFPRTGELFF
CDR3nt: TGTGCCAGCAGTCCCAGGTTCCCGAGGACCGGGGAGCTGTTTTTT

abundance: few
d_gene: .
v_gene: TRBV9
j_gene: TRBJ1-3
CDR3aa: CASSVELLLSGNTIYF
CDR3nt: TGTGCCAGCAGCGTAGAACTCCTCTTATCTGGAAACACCATATATTTT

abundance: few
d_gene: .
v_gene: TRBV25-1
j_gene: TRBJ2-2
CDR3aa: CASRGFGTPGELFF
CDR3nt: TGTGCCAGCAGGGGATTCGGCACTCCCGGGGAGCTGTTTTTT

abundance: few
d_gene: TRBD1
v_gene: TRBV15
j_gene: TRBJ1-5
CDR3aa: CATSRPWDREDNQPQHF
CDR3nt: TGTGCCACCAGCAGACCGTGGGACAGGGAGGACAATCAGCCCCAGCATTTT

abundance: few
d_gene: .
v_gene: TRBV7-2
j_gene: TRBJ1-4
CDR3aa: CASSLGQRVFF
CDR3nt: TGTGCCAGCAGCTTAGGCCAGAGAGTTTTTTTT

abundance: .
d_gene: .
v_gene: TRBV10-3
j_gene: TRBJ2-3
CDR3aa: CAISSPQTGDTQYF
CDR3nt: TGTGCCATCAGTTCCCCACAGACGGGGGATACGCAGTATTTT

abundance: .
d_gene: .
v_gene: TRBV6-5
j_gene: TRBJ1-6
CDR3aa: CASSLRRHYGNSPLHF
CDR3nt: TGTGCCAGCAGTTTACGGCGGCATTACGGGAATTCACCCCTCCACTTT

abundance: .
d_gene: .
v_gene: TRBV2
j_gene: TRBJ1-2
CDR3aa: CASSGQGRHYGYTF
CDR3nt: TGTGCCAGCAGTGGCCAGGGGCGCCACTATGGCTACACCTTC

abundance: .
d_gene: .
v_gene: TRBV30
j_gene: TRBJ1-5
CDR3aa: CAWSPGATSPKPQHF
CDR3nt: TGTGCCTGGAGTCCGGGAGCTACTTCCCCTAAGCCCCAGCATTTT

abundance: once
d_gene: .
v_gene: TRBV19
j_gene: TRBJ2-3
CDR3aa: CASSIGQWDTQYF
CDR3nt: TGTGCCAGTAGTATCGGGCAGTGGGATACGCAGTATTTT

abundance: .
d_gene: TRBD1
v_gene: TRBV27
j_gene: TRBJ2-7
CDR3aa: CASSLKPPGQGLYEQYF
CDR3nt: TGTGCCAGCAGTCTAAAACCCCCGGGACAGGGGCTTTACGAGCAGTACTTC

abundance: .
d_gene: .
v_gene: TRBV7-8
j_gene: TRBJ2-2
CDR3aa: CASSLAPRGSTGELFF
CDR3nt: TGTGCCAGCAGCTTAGCGCCGAGGGGGTCCACCGGGGAGCTGTTTTTT

abundance: .
d_gene: .
v_gene: TRBV5-1
j_gene: TRBJ1-4
CDR3aa: CASSWAPGGFNEKLFF
CDR3nt: TGCGCCAGCAGCTGGGCCCCGGGAGGGTTTAATGAAAAACTGTTTTTT

abundance: .
d_gene: .
v_gene: TRBV7-2
j_gene: TRBJ1-3
CDR3aa: CASSGPGPPLERAIYF
CDR3nt: TGTGCCAGCAGCGGGCCGGGCCCTCCTCTGGAAAGGGCCATATATTTT

abundance: .
d_gene: TRBD1
v_gene: TRBV5-5
j_gene: TRBJ1-2
CDR3aa: CASSAGQGKSLNYGYTF
CDR3nt: TGTGCCAGCAGCGCCGGACAGGGGAAAAGTTTGAACTATGGCTACACCTTC

abundance: .
d_gene: TRBD1
v_gene: TRBV5-6
j_gene: TRBJ1-1
CDR3aa: CASSTPGGLGMNTEAFF
CDR3nt: TGTGCCAGCAGCACCCCAGGGGGCTTAGGTATGAACACTGAAGCTTTCTTT

abundance: .
d_gene: .
v_gene: TRBV9
j_gene: TRBJ1-3
CDR3aa: CASSSGGTEPRRNTIYF
CDR3nt: TGTGCCAGCAGCTCCGGCGGTACCGAACCCCGGAGGAACACCATATATTTT

abundance: .
d_gene: .
v_gene: TRBV7-2
j_gene: TRBJ2-7
CDR3aa: CASSLVNAYEQYF
CDR3nt: TGTGCCAGCAGCTTAGTCAATGCCTACGAGCAGTACTTC

abundance: few
d_gene: TRBD2
v_gene: TRBV4-1
j_gene: TRBJ2-7
CDR3aa: CASSQDRTSAYYEQYF
CDR3nt: TGCGCCAGCAGCCAAGATCGGACTAGCGCCTACTACGAGCAGTACTTC

abundance: .
d_gene: TRBD2
v_gene: TRBV25-1
j_gene: TRBJ2-3
CDR3aa: CASSEWPGLAPDTQYF
CDR3nt: TGTGCCAGCAGTGAATGGCCGGGACTAGCGCCAGATACGCAGTATTTT

abundance: .
d_gene: .
v_gene: TRBV18
j_gene: TRBJ1-2
CDR3aa: CASSPLSGSNYGYTF
CDR3nt: TGTGCCAGCTCACCACTCTCAGGATCTAACTATGGCTACACCTTC

abundance: .
d_gene: .
v_gene: TRBV7-6
j_gene: TRBJ1-1
CDR3aa: CASSFFWGPNTEAFF
CDR3nt: TGTGCCAGCAGCTTTTTTTGGGGCCCGAACACTGAAGCTTTCTTT

abundance: .
d_gene: .
v_gene: TRBV19
j_gene: TRBJ2-7
CDR3aa: CASPTPGIPYEQYF
CDR3nt: TGTGCCAGCCCCACCCCAGGGATCCCCTACGAGCAGTACTTC

abundance: .
d_gene: TRBD2
v_gene: TRBV6-6
j_gene: TRBJ2-3
CDR3aa: CASSSLAETSTQYF
CDR3nt: TGTGCCAGCAGTTCACTAGCGGAAACTTCTACGCAGTATTTT

abundance: .
d_gene: .
v_gene: TRBV6-4
j_gene: TRBJ1-1
CDR3aa: CASRAQGNTEAFF
CDR3nt: TGTGCCAGCAGGGCACAGGGGAACACTGAAGCTTTCTTT

abundance: .
d_gene: TRBD1
v_gene: TRBV5-6
j_gene: TRBJ1-1
CDR3aa: CASSLGQGILLSEAFF
CDR3nt: TGTGCCAGCAGCTTGGGACAGGGTATTCTTTTGTCTGAAGCTTTCTTT

abundance: many
d_gene: TRBD2
v_gene: TRBV4-2
j_gene: TRBJ2-1
CDR3aa: CASSQDAGEYNEQFF
CDR3nt: TGTGCCAGCAGCCAAGACGCGGGAGAGTACAATGAGCAGTTCTTC

abundance: .
d_gene: .
v_gene: TRBV7-2
j_gene: TRBJ2-1
CDR3aa: CASSLAGQSDNEQFF
CDR3nt: TGTGCCAGCAGCTTAGCCGGTCAGAGCGACAATGAGCAGTTCTTC